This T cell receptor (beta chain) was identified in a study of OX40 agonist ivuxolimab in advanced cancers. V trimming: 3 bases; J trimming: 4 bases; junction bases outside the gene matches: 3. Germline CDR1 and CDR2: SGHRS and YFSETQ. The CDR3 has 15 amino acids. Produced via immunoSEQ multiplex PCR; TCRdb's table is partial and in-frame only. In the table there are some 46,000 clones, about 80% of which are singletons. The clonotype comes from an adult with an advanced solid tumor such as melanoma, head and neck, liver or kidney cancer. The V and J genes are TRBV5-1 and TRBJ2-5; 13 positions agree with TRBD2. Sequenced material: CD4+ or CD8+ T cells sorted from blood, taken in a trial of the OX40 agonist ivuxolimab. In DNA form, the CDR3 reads TGCGCCAGCAGCTCGGGACTAGCGGGACGAGAGACCCAGTACTTC. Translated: CASSSGLAGRETQYF.